This T cell receptor beta chain is drawn from a study of shared clonotypes between healthy human individuals. Study background: Ranging from 18 to 49 in age, donors were a couple of women and a few men. Study results and caveats: Sampling covered nothing but blood. Tissue TCR repertoires likely differ from those found in blood.

Assay execution took place at the deep level. Sequenced by immunoSEQ multiplex PCR; TCRdb stores in-frame clones only, minus some. The table includes under 2,500,000 clones, approximately 96% detected once. This clone was picked up one time. Its antigen remains unknown. At the DNA level, this CDR3 is encoded by other sequences in the same sample as well. The germline gives CDR1 SGHDT, CDR2 YYEEEE. The CDR3 is made up of 14 amino acids. Losses at the gene ends were 5 bases for V and 2 bases for J; bases not matched to a gene: 4. CD4+ cells underwent separation, giving CD45RA+ naive and CD45RA-negative memory subsets.

The origin of this receptor is a young man in good health. The chain combines TRBV5-6 with TRBJ2-7, with 10 bases fitting TRBD1. The sequencing input was naive CD4+ T cells sorted from blood. Noted subset: CD45RA+ positively selected. DNA of the CDR3: TGTGCCAGCAGTAGGACAGGGGGGGCCTACGAGCAGTACTTC. It yields the protein CASSRTGGAYEQYF.